The 30 T cell receptor beta chains in this list originate from one sample, sequenced in a study of T-cell memory formation after mild COVID-19. TCRdb re-analysed the 5' RACE reads in MiXCR, keeping a single row per CDR3 protein. This repertoire shows about 350,000 distinct CDR3 sequences, roughly an eighth found once; its top ten account for 22%. The specimen was PBMCs or a T cell subset sorted from them (not recorded which). The source of these receptors is a man younger than 35 who had mild COVID-19 (a few samples of this study predate the infection). Cell type and time point are not known.

This chain joins TRBV20-1 and TRBJ2-7, with D unclear. This CDR3 has 16 amino acids. V gave up 0 bases and J gave up 6 bases, with 21 bases separating them. Germline assignment: CDR1 DFQATT and CDR2 SNEGSKA (reference sequence). The chain's CDR3 is CSARDAVGVYTSEQYF. CDR3 bases: TGCAGTGCTAGAGACGCGGTTGGAGTGTACACCTCCGAGCAGTACTTC.

This clonotype has more than one count but fewer than ten. The chain employs TRBV6-2 or TRBV6-3 and TRBJ1-5; tentative D call: TRBD1 (6 bases). Trimming pared 6 bases from V and 6 bases from J, leaving 15 bases between. CDR1 is MNHEY, CDR2 SVGEGT, per germline. This CDR3 has 14 residues. The CDR3 nucleotides read TGTGCCAGCAGCACATTCGGGGGCGCTCAGCCCCAGCATTTT. Translated: CASSTFGGAQPQHF.

There are a few counts of this clonotype. The rearrangement links TRBV20-1 to TRBJ2-5; 8 bases line up with TRBD2. CDR3 length: 13 amino acids. The junction had 8 bases not matched to a gene; V was cut back by 3 bases and J by 8 bases. Germline CDR1 reads DFQATT; CDR2 reads SNEGSKA (reference sequence). The CDR3 here is CSARGAGVVTQYF. DNA for the CDR3: TGCAGTGCTAGGGGAGCGGGGGTAGTAACCCAGTACTTC.

This clonotype was seen more than once but under ten times. The chain carries TRBV3-1 and TRBJ2-7; D gene unclear. From germline, CDR1 is LGHDT and CDR2 YNNKEL (reference sequence). Trimming took 2 bases from V and 2 from J, leaving 7 bases between them. This CDR3 comprises 13 residues. The CDR3 loop is CASSQLWPYEQYF. CDR3 nucleotide sequence: TGTGCCAGCAGCCAACTTTGGCCCTACGAGCAGTACTTC.

This clonotype was counted only a few times. This chain joins TRBV7-7 and TRBJ2-7; TRBD1 matches at 7 bases. The CDR3 consists of 13 residues. Germline values: CDR1 SSHAT, CDR2 FNYEAQ (reference sequence). The CDR3 region is CASSFQTGSEQYV. The DNA for the CDR3 is TGTGCTAGCAGCTTCCAGACAGGGAGTGAGCAGTACGTC.

This clonotype was recorded a few times. The chain links TRBV4-2 to TRBJ1-2, with 8 bases aligning to TRBD1. Trimming at V came to 2 bases and at J to 1 base, leaving 6 bases not matched to a gene. CDR3 size: 16 residues. Germline CDR1 reads LGHNA; CDR2 reads YNFKEQ. The CDR3 nucleotides read TGTGCCAGCAGCCAAACGACAGGGGACCTTAACTATGGCTACACCTTC. Amino acids: CASSQTTGDLNYGYTF.

The chain links TRBV12-5 to TRBJ2-1, with a tentative D call TRBD1 (6 bases). With 2 bases removed from V and 9 bases from J, the gap between germline ends came to 11 bases. The CDR3 runs to 13 residues. Germline V gene lookup returns CDR1 LGHNT and CDR2 FRNRAP. CDR3 loop: CASGLSGAVEQFF. The CDR3 coding sequence is TGTGCTAGTGGTTTGTCAGGGGCGGTTGAGCAGTTCTTC.

The V gene is TRBV21-1, the J gene TRBJ2-3; the table calls TRBD2, which could not be checked here. TRBV21-1 is a known pseudogene. CDR3 length: 16 residues. The CDR3 DNA reads as TGTGCCAGCAGTTACCGGGACTCCAAAGGTACAGATACGCAGTATTTT. It is translated as CASSYRDSKGTDTQYF.

This clonotype was seen a handful of times. The chain is built from TRBV12-3 or TRBV12-4 and TRBJ2-3, with TRBD1 matching 8 bases. This CDR3 contains 15 residues. V gave up 7 bases and J gave up 1 base; unmatched junction bases: 7. Here the CDR3 reads CASTAPTGGTDTQYF. DNA of the CDR3: TGTGCCAGCACGGCCCCGACAGGGGGCACAGATACGCAGTATTTT.

This clonotype was found a few times. The chain joins TRBV7-2 to TRBJ2-7; tentative D call: TRBD2 (5 bases). The germline gives CDR1 SGHTA, CDR2 FQGNSA. V was shortened by 2 bases and J by 3 bases, with 8 bases between the two germline ends. There are 13 residues in the CDR3. This CDR3 is CASSLIGLYEQYF. CDR3 DNA sequence: TGTGCCAGCAGCTTAATTGGACTCTACGAGCAGTACTTC. Full variable domain (rest looked up from reference TRBV7-2 and TRBJ2-7): GAGVSQSPSNKVTEKGKDVELRCDPISGHTALYWYRQSLGQGLEFLIYFQGNSAPDKSGLPSDRFSAERTGGSVSTLTIQRTQQEDSAVYLCASSLIGLYEQYFGPGTRLTVT.

This clonotype has more than one count but fewer than ten. This chain links TRBV6-2 or TRBV6-3 with TRBJ2-2; 10 bases align to TRBD2. This CDR3 has 15 amino acids. Germline loops: CDR1 MNHEY, CDR2 SVGEGT. J lost 4 bases, V lost 5 bases, and 4 bases had no gene match. In DNA form, the CDR3 reads TGTGCCAGCAGTGACACTAGCGGGGCCACCGGGGAGCTGTTTTTT. Protein product: CASSDTSGATGELFF.

This clonotype was found a few times. The chain recombines TRBV3-1 with TRBJ1-2; D not certain. This CDR3 has 12 amino acids. Trimming removed 0 bases from V and 8 bases from J, with 7 bases in between. Looked up from germline, CDR1 is LGHDT and CDR2 is YNNKEL (reference sequence). CDR3 bases: TGTGCCAGCAGCCAAGACTTTTCCGGCTACACCTTC. Its protein is CASSQDFSGYTF.

This chain uses TRBV6-1 with TRBJ2-3; 7 bases match TRBD2. Germline V gene data show CDR1 as MNHNS and CDR2 as SASEGT. V shed 3 bases, J shed 7 bases, and the junction held 7 bases outside the gene matches. This CDR3 region has 14 residues. This CDR3 reads CASSEWGGMNTQYF. The CDR3 coding sequence is TGTGCCAGCAGTGAGTGGGGGGGGATGAATACGCAGTATTTT.

CDR3 amino acids: CSARGTYGGTDTQYF. DNA for the CDR3: TGCAGTGCTAGAGGTACCTACGGAGGCACAGATACGCAGTATTTT. The rearrangement links TRBV20-1 to TRBJ2-3; D ambiguous. This CDR3 contains 15 residues. Germline V gene sequence: CDR1 DFQATT, CDR2 SNEGSKA (reference sequence). V lost 1 base and J 1 base, leaving 12 bases between the germline ends.

This clonotype was seen a handful of times. This may be a read error, as it is one base from a much larger clone. The conserved closing phenylalanine or tryptophan is absent in this CDR3, likely reflecting a read error. V and J are TRBV7-7 and TRBJ2-1, with TRBD2 matching over 7 bases. CDR1 SSHAT and CDR2 FNYEAQ come from the germline V gene (reference sequence). The CDR3 has 11 residues. J gave up 9 bases and V 5 bases, and 1 base lay outside the gene matches. CDR3 nucleotides: TGTGCCAGCAGCGGCGGGGGTGAGCAGTTCTCC. This encodes CASSGGGEQFS.

This clonotype was detected ten times or more. CDR3 loop: CSVEGYRGQTVINEQFF. CDR3 DNA: TGCAGCGTTGAAGGATACAGGGGGCAAACAGTCATCAATGAGCAGTTCTTC. This sequence joins TRBV29-1 and TRBJ2-1; 9 bases match TRBD1. Germline CDR1 SQVTM, CDR2 ANQGSEA. V was clipped by 1 base and J by 6 bases; unmatched bases: 13. This CDR3 contains 17 residues.

The sample holds many counts of this clonotype. DNA of the CDR3: TGCGCCAGCAGCTTGCCCAACAGGGAATCTGGCTACACCTTC. Protein sequence: CASSLPNRESGYTF. J is TRBJ1-2 and V is TRBV5-1, with D maybe TRBD1 (6 bases). The V gene lost 1 base and the J gene lost 7 bases, with 14 bases spanning the gap. This CDR3 is built from 14 residues. Per germline, CDR1 SGHRS and CDR2 YFSETQ.

This clonotype was seen ten or more times. The chain recombines TRBV9 with TRBJ2-1; D is uncertain. The germline CDR1 and CDR2 sequences are SGDLS and YYNGEE. CDR3 length: 13 residues. Trimming stripped 4 bases from V and 7 bases from J, with 12 bases between. As DNA, the CDR3 is TGTGCCAGCAGCCTTTCCGACTCTAATGAGCAGTTCTTC. Protein: CASSLSDSNEQFF.

This chain uses TRBV7-9 with TRBJ2-5, with D possibly TRBD2 on 5 matching bases. Trimming pared 3 bases from V and 1 base from J, leaving 9 bases between. The CDR3 has 14 amino acids. CDR1 SEHNR and CDR2 FQNEAQ come from the germline V gene (reference sequence). Written as DNA, the CDR3 is TGTGCCAGCAGCTTTCTAGCCGGCCAAGAGACCCAGTACTTC. Its translation is CASSFLAGQETQYF.

The sample holds a few counts of this clonotype. V usage is TRBV5-1 and J usage is TRBJ2-5, with 7 nucleotides matching TRBD1. V lost 3 bases, J lost 5 bases, and 10 bases stayed unmatched. The CDR3 length is 15 residues. Germline V gene data show CDR1 as SGHRS and CDR2 as YFSETQ. The CDR3 DNA follows: TGCGCCAGCAGCTACGGGACAGCCCTTAGGGAGACCCAGTACTTC. Translated: CASSYGTALRETQYF.

V is TRBV5-1 and J is TRBJ2-4; maybe TRBD1 (6 bases). This CDR3 region has 13 residues. Germline CDR1 and CDR2: SGHRS and YFSETQ. V lost 4 bases, J lost 7 bases, and 12 bases lay in between. Here the CDR3 reads CASSTDSWNIQYF. The CDR3 region has the DNA TGCGCCAGCAGCACGGACAGTTGGAACATTCAGTACTTC.

This clonotype showed up just a few times. This chain links TRBV5-1 with TRBJ1-1; no clear D gene. V was clipped by 6 bases and J by 4 bases, with 10 bases between them. Germline CDR1 and CDR2: SGHRS and YFSETQ. This CDR3 has 12 amino acids. CDR3 DNA: TGCGCCAGCATGCGGGAGGGCACTGAAGCTTTCTTT. Its protein is CASMREGTEAFF.

This clonotype showed up many times. The chain recombines TRBV5-1 with TRBJ2-2, with 8 bases aligning to TRBD2. The CDR3 covers 15 residues. Germline V gene data show CDR1 as SGHRS and CDR2 as YFSETQ. V trimming: 0 bases; J trimming: 3 bases; junction bases outside the gene matches: 1. The CDR3 nucleotides read TGCGCCAGCAGCTTGGTGACTAGCGACACCGGGGAGCTGTTTTTT. Residues: CASSLVTSDTGELFF.

J is TRBJ1-5 and V is TRBV4-1, with D possibly matching TRBD1 (6 bases). The CDR3 is made up of 15 amino acids. From germline, CDR1 is MGHRA and CDR2 YSYEKL. Between the trimmed V and J ends, which lost 1 base and 2 bases, there was a span of 9 bases. In DNA form, the CDR3 reads TGCGCCAGCAGCCAAGGAAAGGGGGGCAATCAGCCCCAGCATTTT. This translates into CASSQGKGGNQPQHF.

This clonotype came up many times. The chain is built from TRBV4-2 and TRBJ2-5; TRBD1 aligns across 10 bases. The CDR3 is 17 residues long. Germline CDR1 is LGHNA and CDR2 is YNFKEQ. V was pared by 1 base and J by 5 bases, with 10 bases of the junction left unmatched. DNA of the CDR3: TGTGCCAGCAGCCAAGTAACGGGACAGGGGATTTCGGAGACCCAGTACTTC. It is translated as CASSQVTGQGISETQYF.

This clonotype appeared a few times. The chain has TRBV10-3 and TRBJ2-5; D perhaps matches TRBD1 (5 bases). Germline CDR1 ENHRY, CDR2 SYGVKD. The CDR3 has 14 residues. Trimming pared 2 bases from V and 3 bases from J, leaving 10 bases between. The CDR3 region is CAISERQGKETQYF. The CDR3 DNA reads TGTGCCATCAGTGAGAGGCAGGGAAAAGAGACCCAGTACTTC.

The chain employs TRBV5-5 and TRBJ2-7; D possibly uses TRBD1 or TRBD2 (6 bases each). This CDR3 comprises 14 residues. In germline, CDR1 is SGHKS, CDR2 YYEKEE (reference sequence). The ends were cut back, 4 bases at V and 7 bases at J, with 18 bases in the middle. The CDR3 loop is CASSPEGGLREQYF. DNA of the CDR3: TGTGCCAGCAGCCCCGAAGGGGGGCTTAGGGAGCAGTACTTC.

This clonotype occurred a few times. The rearrangement links TRBV28 to TRBJ1-5; D possibly corresponds to TRBD1 (6 bases). In germline, CDR1 is MDHEN, CDR2 SYDVKM. V lost 3 bases and J lost 7, with 16 bases in between. The CDR3 covers 15 residues. The CDR3 coding sequence is TGTGCCAGCAGTTTCATCGGGGCAGGGGTCCAGCCCCAGCATTTT. It specifies CASSFIGAGVQPQHF. The full variable domain, rest sourced from reference TRBV28 and TRBJ1-5, is DVKVTQSSRYLVKRTGEKVFLECVQDMDHENMFWYRQDPGLGLRLIYFSYDVKMKEKGDIPEGYSVSREKKERFSLILESASTNQTSMYLCASSFIGAGVQPQHFGDGTRLSIL.

This clonotype showed up just a few times. The chain is built from TRBV6-5 and TRBJ2-7; 7 bases line up with TRBD1. Germline-derived CDR1 and CDR2 are MNHEY and SVGAGI. CDR3 length equals 15 residues. The V and J ends lost 2 bases and 0 bases, in that order; junction bases with no gene match: 4. The CDR3 nucleotides read TGTGCCAGCAGTTACGGGGCAGGGGGCTCCTACGAGCAGTACTTC. Amino acid sequence: CASSYGAGGSYEQYF.

The J gene is TRBJ1-5, the V gene TRBV6-2 or TRBV6-3, with no clear D. Trimming cost V 3 bases and J 0 bases, with 12 bases left between them. The germline CDR1 and CDR2 sequences are MNHEY and SVGEGT. The CDR3 consists of 16 residues. The CDR3 protein is CASSYRPGFSNQPQHF. The CDR3 coding sequence is TGTGCCAGCAGTTATCGACCGGGGTTTAGCAATCAGCCCCAGCATTTT.